These 26 T cell receptor beta chains were sequenced from one sample in a study of CD8 T cells in Susac syndrome. Reverse transcription used 0.5 to 1 ug RNA and random hexamers. TCRdb passed the immunoSEQ multiplex PCR reads through MiXCR, listing each CDR3 protein once. The repertoire holds some 180,000 distinct CDR3 sequences, with roughly 94% as singletons. Sequencing was done on a sample of CD4+ T cells from PBMCs. Receptors were obtained from a human donor with Susac syndrome.

The chain couples TRBV24-1 to TRBJ1-4; D gene ambiguous. In germline, CDR1 is KGHDR, CDR2 SFDVKD. V lost 3 bases, J lost 9 bases, and 16 bases lay in between. The CDR3 covers 15 residues. CDR3 sequence: CATSDPRAGMQKLFF. CDR3 bases: TGTGCCACCAGTGATCCTAGGGCCGGAATGCAAAAACTGTTTTTT.

CDR3: CASRTHNEQFF. DNA for the CDR3: TGTGCCAGCAGGACTCACAATGAGCAGTTCTTC. The chain recombines TRBV28 with TRBJ2-1; D unresolved. The CDR3 is made up of 11 amino acids. Trimming took 6 bases from V and 5 from J, leaving 5 bases between them. Germline-derived CDR1 and CDR2 are MDHEN and SYDVKM.

V is TRBV5-1 and J is TRBJ1-1; TRBD1 aligns across 7 bases. After removal of 7 bases from V and 1 base from J, the junction contained 7 bases not matched to a gene. CDR3 length equals 14 residues. Germline V CDR1 and CDR2: SGHRS, YFSETQ. This CDR3 reads CASGGRGGNTEAFF. CDR3 DNA: TGCGCCAGCGGGGGCAGGGGGGGGAACACTGAAGCTTTCTTT. The full variable domain, in which reference TRBV5-1 and TRBJ1-1 provide the parts outside the CDR3, is KAGVTQTPRYLIKTRGQQVTLSCSPISGHRSVSWYQQTPGQGLQFLFEYFSETQRNKGNFPGRFSGRQFSNSRSEMNVSTLELGDSALYLCASGGRGGNTEAFFGQGTRLTVV.

V and J are TRBV4-2 and TRBJ2-1; 8 nucleotides match TRBD1. The CDR3 length is 15 residues. The V segment lost 4 bases and the J segment 3 bases; nucleotides outside the gene matches: 5. Germline V gives CDR1 LGHNA, CDR2 YNFKEQ. CDR3 nucleotide sequence: TGTGCCAGCAGCCGACCGGGACAGGTCTACAATGAGCAGTTCTTC. Protein sequence: CASSRPGQVYNEQFF.

CDR3 bases: TGCAGCGTTCTTCGCAGGATAGTACGGACAGGGTCCAATGAGCAGTTCTTC. Protein sequence: CSVLRRIVRTGSNEQFF. V usage is TRBV29-1 and J usage is TRBJ2-1; 8 nucleotides align to TRBD1. Trimming took 5 bases from V and 6 from J; bases not matched to a gene: 18. The germline V gene has CDR1 SQVTM and CDR2 ANQGSEA. The CDR3 spans 17 residues.

The chain is built from TRBV7-6 and TRBJ1-2; D remains unclear. V was trimmed by 2 bases and J by 7 bases, leaving 8 bases between them. CDR3 size: 12 residues. The germline CDR1 and CDR2 sequences are SGHVS and FNYEAQ. CDR3 nucleotides: TGTGCCAGCAGCTTAATCGAGGGTGGCTACACCTTC. Its translation is CASSLIEGGYTF.

CDR3 sequence reads: CASSKGTSGSNEQFF. In DNA, the CDR3 is TGTGCCAGTTCTAAGGGCACTAGCGGGAGCAATGAGCAGTTCTTC. V is TRBV19 and J is TRBJ2-1; 11 nucleotides match TRBD2. The CDR3 runs 15 residues. The trim removed 8 bases at V and 6 bases at J, leaving 9 bases unmatched. CDR1 is LNHDA and CDR2 is SQIVND in the germline V gene (reference sequence).

The chain carries TRBV6-6 and TRBJ1-1, with 8 bases matching TRBD1. With V trimmed by 6 bases and J by 10 bases, 13 bases remained unmatched. The CDR3 totals 14 residues. Germline loops: CDR1 MNHNY, CDR2 SVGAGI (reference sequence). The CDR3 DNA sequence: TGTGCCAGCAGGACGACAGGGGTGTTATTCGGAGCTTTCTTT. Residues: CASRTTGVLFGAFF.

This chain joins TRBV5-1 and TRBJ2-1, with TRBD2 identical over 8 bases. CDR1 is SGHRS and CDR2 is YFSETQ in the germline V gene. The CDR3 is 14 amino acids. Losses at the gene ends were 3 bases for V and 9 bases for J; bases not matched to a gene: 8. The CDR3 DNA reads TGCGCCAGCAGCTCATTGCGGGGGGCGGGTGAGCAGTTCTTC. Amino acid sequence: CASSSLRGAGEQFF. Full variable domain (remainder filled in from reference TRBV5-1 and TRBJ2-1): KAGVTQTPRYLIKTRGQQVTLSCSPISGHRSVSWYQQTPGQGLQFLFEYFSETQRNKGNFPGRFSGRQFSNSRSEMNVSTLELGDSALYLCASSSLRGAGEQFFGPGTRLTVL.

The CDR3: CASSPVQGYEQYF. CDR3 DNA sequence: TGTGCCAGCAGCCCCGTACAGGGATACGAGCAGTACTTC. This sequence joins TRBV6-5 and TRBJ2-7; D is perhaps TRBD1 (6 bases). The CDR3 is 13 residues long. The germline V and J ends were trimmed by 6 bases and 4 bases, with 13 bases remaining between them. Germline CDR1 reads MNHEY; CDR2 reads SVGAGI.

The rearrangement uses TRBV2 and TRBJ2-3; maybe TRBD2 (6 bases). This CDR3 is built from 12 residues. Per germline, CDR1 SNHLY and CDR2 FYNNEI. V lost 7 bases to trimming and J lost 12 bases, with 17 bases between them. The CDR3 DNA sequence: TGTGCCAGCAAACTCAATGAGGAGGGTCAGTATTTT. This codes for CASKLNEEGQYF. Together with reference TRBV2 and TRBJ2-3, the CDR3 gives the full variable domain: EPEVTQTPSHQVTQMGQEVILRCVPISNHLYFYWYRQILGQKVEFLVSFYNNEISEKSEIFDDQFSVERPDGSNFTLKIRSTKLEDSAMYFCASKLNEEGQYFGPGTRLTVL.

The chain employs TRBV20-1 and TRBJ2-1, with 13 bases identical to TRBD2. The CDR3 totals 15 residues. Germline V gene lookup returns CDR1 DFQATT and CDR2 SNEGSKA (reference sequence). Unmatched junction bases numbered 1, after V lost 3 bases and J lost 2 bases. DNA for the CDR3: TGCAGTGCTAGGGGGACTAGCGGGGCCTACAATGAGCAGTTCTTC. This gives the protein CSARGTSGAYNEQFF.

The V and J genes are TRBV29-1 and TRBJ2-2, with no clear D. Looked up from germline, CDR1 is SQVTM and CDR2 is ANQGSEA. This CDR3 is built from 12 residues. V lost 6 bases and J lost 2, with 7 bases in between. The CDR3 DNA reads TGCAGCGTGACTGAAAACACCGGGGAGCTGTTTTTT. It specifies CSVTENTGELFF.

This chain links TRBV11-2 with TRBJ2-3, with 9 nucleotides matching TRBD1. V gave up 5 bases and J gave up 2 bases; unmatched junction bases: 8. This CDR3 contains 16 residues. Germline V gene lookup returns CDR1 SGHAT and CDR2 FQNNGV. This CDR3 reads CASSRSGQGFTDTQYF. The CDR3 nucleotides are TGTGCCAGCAGCCGTTCCGGACAGGGGTTCACAGATACGCAGTATTTT.

This CDR3 reads CASSLGTGTNTEAFF. Here the CDR3 DNA reads TGTGCCAGCAGCTTAGGGACAGGGACGAACACTGAAGCTTTCTTT. V gene TRBV7-2 combines with J gene TRBJ1-1, with 8 positions matching TRBD1. Per germline, CDR1 SGHTA and CDR2 FQGNSA. CDR3 length: 15 residues. J gave up 1 base and V 1 base, and 2 bases lay outside the gene matches.

The chain recombines TRBV19 with TRBJ2-1; 8 bases fit TRBD1. The CDR3 runs 17 residues. CDR1 LNHDA and CDR2 SQIVND come from the germline V gene (reference sequence). The junction had 11 bases not matched to a gene; V was cut back by 5 bases and J by 2 bases. The CDR3 nucleotides are TGTGCCAGTAGTCTATCCCCCGTGACAGGGGCCTACAATGAGCAGTTCTTC. This encodes CASSLSPVTGAYNEQFF. Full variable domain (outside the CDR3, taken from reference TRBV19 and TRBJ2-1): DGGITQSPKYLFRKEGQNVTLSCEQNLNHDAMYWYRQDPGQGLRLIYYSQIVNDFQKGDIAEGYSVSREKKESFPLTVTSAQKNPTAFYLCASSLSPVTGAYNEQFFGPGTRLTVL.

This chain links TRBV7-8 with TRBJ1-5; perhaps TRBD1 as D (5 bases). The CDR3 spans 19 residues. The V and J ends lost 5 bases and 9 bases respectively, with 32 bases between them. Per the germline V gene, CDR1 is SGHVS and CDR2 is FQNEAQ. The CDR3 here is CASSTSGAAASLLGRPQHF. The CDR3 DNA is TGTGCCAGCAGCACCAGCGGGGCGGCAGCCTCTCTCTTGGGTAGGCCCCAGCATTTT.

The rearrangement uses TRBV30 and TRBJ2-2; D is uncertain. Trimming left V 2 bases short and J 7 bases short, with 11 bases between. Looked up from germline, CDR1 is GTSNPN and CDR2 is SVGIG (reference sequence). This CDR3 has 13 residues. The CDR3 reads CAWSRRADGELFF. The CDR3 nucleotides read TGTGCCTGGAGTAGAAGGGCGGACGGGGAGCTGTTTTTT.

The rearrangement uses TRBV20-1 and TRBJ1-4; no definite D call. Trimming took off 0 bases at V and 2 bases at J, with 13 bases between the two ends. Germline V lookup: CDR1 DFQATT, CDR2 SNEGSKA (reference sequence). The CDR3 sequence is 16 residues long. This CDR3 reads CSARDFHRDTNEKLFF. The CDR3 DNA sequence: TGCAGTGCTAGAGATTTTCACCGGGATACTAATGAAAAACTGTTTTTT.

The V call is TRBV2, the J call TRBJ1-2; D remains unclear. Germline V gene lookup returns CDR1 SNHLY and CDR2 FYNNEI. Trimming removed 10 bases from V and 5 bases from J, with 23 bases in between. The CDR3 contains 15 residues. This CDR3 reads CATEGQALVWYGYTF. DNA of the CDR3: TGTGCCACCGAAGGGCAGGCTCTAGTATGGTATGGCTACACCTTC.

The rearrangement links TRBV6-6 to TRBJ2-1; D is unclear. CDR3 length: 12 amino acids. In germline, CDR1 is MNHNY, CDR2 SVGAGI (reference sequence). Trimming pared 5 bases from V and 3 bases from J, leaving 5 bases between. The CDR3 here is CASSQLYNEQFF. The CDR3 coding sequence is TGTGCCAGCAGTCAGCTCTACAATGAGCAGTTCTTC.

The chain combines TRBV5-4 with TRBJ1-6, with a weak D call TRBD1 (6 bases). Germline assignment: CDR1 SGHNT and CDR2 YYREEE (reference sequence). V lost 3 bases to trimming and J lost 6 bases, with 10 bases between them. This CDR3 spans 14 amino acids. CDR3: CASSYAGANSPLHF. Written as DNA, the CDR3 is TGTGCCAGCAGCTATGCAGGGGCTAATTCACCCCTCCACTTT.

The chain has TRBV10-3 and TRBJ2-6, with D maybe TRBD2 (6 bases). Germline V gene lookup returns CDR1 ENHRY and CDR2 SYGVKD. This CDR3 spans 19 amino acids. The V gene lost 0 bases and the J gene lost 0 bases, with 15 bases spanning the gap. The CDR3 protein is CAISESPQGGTSGANVLTF. CDR3 nucleotide sequence: TGTGCCATCAGTGAGTCGCCTCAGGGAGGAACCTCTGGGGCCAACGTCCTGACTTTC.

The chain recombines TRBV10-3 with TRBJ2-7; no clear D. Germline V gene sequence: CDR1 ENHRY, CDR2 SYGVKD. Trimming took off 4 bases at V and 3 bases at J, with 4 bases between the two ends. The CDR3 loop spans 11 amino acids. The CDR3 reads CAISGHYEQYF. The CDR3 DNA sequence: TGTGCCATCAGTGGACACTACGAGCAGTACTTC.

This clonotype has only one observation. The V call is TRBV30, the J call TRBJ1-1; 8 bases agree with TRBD1. The CDR3 runs 14 residues. V lost 5 bases to trimming and J lost 4 bases; unmatched junction nucleotides: 9. Germline V gives CDR1 GTSNPN, CDR2 SVGIG (reference sequence). Here the CDR3 reads CAWDTTRGLTEAFF. Written as DNA, the CDR3 is TGTGCCTGGGACACGACCAGGGGGCTCACTGAAGCTTTCTTT.

The chain is built from TRBV20-1 and TRBJ1-1; maybe TRBD1 (5 bases). This CDR3 has 13 residues. The germline gives CDR1 DFQATT, CDR2 SNEGSKA (reference sequence). The V gene lost 0 bases and the J gene lost 8 bases, with 13 bases spanning the gap. Here the CDR3 reads CSARDSDSGEAFF. In DNA form, the CDR3 reads TGCAGTGCTAGAGACTCCGACAGCGGCGAAGCTTTCTTT.